Each of the 21 T cell receptor beta chains below was sequenced from the same sample in a study of T-cell memory formation after mild COVID-19. Using its own MiXCR run on the 5' RACE reads, TCRdb lists one record per CDR3 protein. Found here are about 420,000 distinct CDR3 sequences, around a quarter of them singletons; the top ten hold roughly 13%. What was sequenced was PBMCs or a T cell subset sorted from them (not recorded which). The receptors were gathered from an adult woman who had mild COVID-19 (a few samples of this study predate the infection). Cell type and time point are not known.

This clonotype came up many times. The rearrangement links TRBV5-5 to TRBJ2-5, with 7 nucleotides matching TRBD1. Germline CDR1 SGHKS, CDR2 YYEKEE (reference sequence). Trimming took 1 base from V and 0 from J; bases not matched to a gene: 6. There are 16 residues in the CDR3. The DNA for the CDR3 is TGTGCCAGCAGCTTGACTACAGGGGCTTACCAAGAGACCCAGTACTTC. As protein: CASSLTTGAYQETQYF.

This clonotype was seen more than once but under ten times. This chain uses TRBV5-5 with TRBJ2-5, with 9 bases that match TRBD1. The CDR3 sequence is 14 residues long. Germline lookup yields CDR1 SGHKS and CDR2 YYEKEE (reference sequence). With V trimmed by 3 bases and J by 0 bases, 0 bases remained unmatched. CDR3 in DNA: TGTGCCAGCAGCTGGGACAGGGACCAAGAGACCCAGTACTTC. Translated: CASSWDRDQETQYF.

This clonotype was observed a handful of times. CDR3 residues: CASSRLLAGSFYEQYF. CDR3 DNA: TGCGCCAGCAGCCGGCTTCTAGCGGGGAGCTTTTACGAGCAGTACTTC. The rearrangement joins TRBV4-1 to TRBJ2-7; 9 nucleotides agree with TRBD2. Unmatched junction bases numbered 11, after V lost 4 bases and J lost 4 bases. The CDR3 spans 16 residues. CDR1 MGHRA and CDR2 YSYEKL come from the germline V gene.

The sample holds one count of this clonotype. Given the absence of the conserved phenylalanine or tryptophan at the CDR3 end, a read error is likely. The rearrangement joins TRBV5-1 to TRBJ2-7, with 11 bases identical to TRBD2. Trimming cost V 4 bases and J 0 bases; bases outside gene matches: 9. CDR3 length equals 17 residues. Germline V gene data show CDR1 as SGHRS and CDR2 as YFSETQ. The CDR3 spells CASSLIAGGMSSYEQYI. In DNA, the CDR3 is TGCGCCAGCAGCCTGATAGCGGGGGGGATGAGCTCCTACGAGCAGTACATC.

The V gene is TRBV6-5, the J gene TRBJ2-3, with 13 bases that match TRBD2. Trimming at V came to 2 bases and at J to 1 base, leaving 3 bases not matched to a gene. Germline lookup yields CDR1 MNHEY and CDR2 SVGAGI. CDR3 length: 17 residues. The CDR3 is CASSYLGLAGGTDTQYF. DNA of the CDR3: TGTGCCAGCAGTTACCTCGGACTAGCGGGAGGCACAGATACGCAGTATTTT.

This clonotype was detected only a few times. The chain couples TRBV5-1 to TRBJ1-1; D is uncertain. Germline CDR1 is SGHRS and CDR2 is YFSETQ. V was clipped by 0 bases and J by 2 bases, with 11 bases between them. This CDR3 is 15 amino acids long. The CDR3 is CASSLEAQSNTEAFF. CDR3 nucleotide sequence: TGCGCCAGCAGCTTGGAAGCCCAGAGCAACACTGAAGCTTTCTTT.

The chain combines TRBV6-5 with TRBJ1-2; no clear D. Trimming took off 2 bases at V and 2 bases at J, with 12 bases between the two ends. Germline V gene data show CDR1 as MNHEY and CDR2 as SVGAGI. The CDR3 is 15 residues long. Here the CDR3 reads CASSYARRQNYGYTF. The DNA for the CDR3 is TGTGCCAGCAGTTACGCGAGGCGTCAGAACTATGGCTACACCTTC.

This clonotype appeared a few times. This rearrangement joins TRBV7-8 to TRBJ2-7; D is possibly TRBD2 (5 bases). Trimming took off 0 bases at V and 1 base at J, with 13 bases between the two ends. The germline gives CDR1 SGHVS, CDR2 FQNEAQ. CDR3 length: 16 residues. CDR3 sequence: CASSLAVAGSSYEQYF. The CDR3 bases are TGTGCCAGCAGCTTAGCGGTGGCGGGTTCGTCCTACGAGCAGTACTTC.

This clonotype was seen more than once but under ten times. This chain links TRBV6-6 with TRBJ2-5; TRBD2 aligns across 14 bases. The CDR3 spans 18 residues. CDR1 MNHNY and CDR2 SVGAGI come from the germline V gene (reference sequence). Trimming at V came to 5 bases and at J to 1 base, leaving 9 bases not matched to a gene. CDR3 sequence reads: CASSNRLAGGFSQETQYF. In DNA, the CDR3 is TGTGCCAGCAGTAACAGACTAGCGGGGGGGTTTAGCCAAGAGACCCAGTACTTC.

V usage is TRBV20-1 and J usage is TRBJ1-5, with TRBD1 as a possible D gene (5 bases). Germline V gene lookup returns CDR1 DFQATT and CDR2 SNEGSKA (reference sequence). Deletions cut 0 bases from V and 5 bases from J, with 17 bases between. The CDR3 covers 16 residues. CDR3 in amino acids: CSARDSLAQGYQPQHF. The DNA of the CDR3 is TGCAGTGCTAGAGATTCCCTAGCCCAGGGATATCAGCCCCAGCATTTT.

The V gene is TRBV6-5, the J gene TRBJ1-4; 9 bases match TRBD1. After removal of 0 bases from V and 8 bases from J, the junction contained 4 bases not matched to a gene. This CDR3 comprises 15 residues. The germline V gene encodes CDR1 MNHEY and CDR2 SVGAGI. For the CDR3, the DNA is TGTGCCAGCAGTTACTCCGGGACAGGGCGCGAAAAACTGTTTTTT. This sequence encodes CASSYSGTGREKLFF.

The sample holds many counts of this clonotype. The chain is built from TRBV6-5 and TRBJ2-7, with 7 bases identical to TRBD1. Germline CDR1 is MNHEY and CDR2 is SVGAGI. The V segment lost 6 bases and the J segment 6 bases; nucleotides outside the gene matches: 2. This CDR3 region has 11 residues. In DNA, the CDR3 is TGTGCCAGCAGCTCAGGGGGCGAGCAGTACTTC. Residues: CASSSGGEQYF.

Only a few counts were recorded for this clonotype. The chain joins TRBV20-1 to TRBJ2-3, with TRBD1 matching over 10 bases. This CDR3 comprises 14 residues. Looked up from germline, CDR1 is DFQATT and CDR2 is SNEGSKA (reference sequence). V shed 1 base, J shed 6 bases, and the junction held 4 bases outside the gene matches. As DNA, the CDR3 is TGCAGTGCTAGAGTGACAGGGGGCGGGGATACGCAGTATTTT. This gives the protein CSARVTGGGDTQYF.

The V gene is TRBV4-2, the J gene TRBJ1-1, with TRBD1 matching 12 bases. J lost 4 bases, V lost 1 base, and 7 bases had no gene match. CDR1 and CDR2 (germline): LGHNA, YNFKEQ. This CDR3 has 17 amino acids. The CDR3 nucleotides read TGTGCCAGCAGCCAAGGGGGACAGGGGGCGGGAGTCACTGAAGCTTTCTTT. It encodes CASSQGGQGAGVTEAFF.

This chain connects TRBV7-2 to TRBJ1-6; TRBD1 matches 7 bases. Germline V gene data show CDR1 as SGHTA and CDR2 as FQGNSA. The trim removed 5 bases at V and 10 bases at J, leaving 8 bases unmatched. The CDR3 extends over 14 amino acids. CDR3 region: CASSPDRAGSPLHF. The DNA for the CDR3 is TGTGCCAGCAGCCCTGACAGGGCGGGGTCACCCCTCCACTTT.

This clonotype was seen a handful of times. The rearrangement links TRBV18 to TRBJ2-5; 12 bases map to TRBD1. Trimming took 3 bases from V and 2 from J; bases not matched to a gene: 7. From germline, CDR1 is KGHSH and CDR2 LQKENI. The CDR3 length is 17 residues. The CDR3 DNA reads as TGTGCCAGCTCACCGGGACAGGGGGCAGTTCGACAAGAGACCCAGTACTTC. It yields the protein CASSPGQGAVRQETQYF.

The chain carries TRBV29-1 and TRBJ2-3, with 8 bases matching TRBD2. This CDR3 has 14 amino acids. J was trimmed by 0 bases and V by 5 bases; bases with no gene match: 4. The germline CDR1 and CDR2 sequences are SQVTM and ANQGSEA. CDR3 in amino acids: CSVLAGWSTDTQYF. The CDR3 DNA reads TGCAGCGTTCTAGCGGGCTGGAGCACAGATACGCAGTATTTT.

The chain employs TRBV7-3 and TRBJ2-3; D gene ambiguous. Trimming shortened V by 5 bases and J by 4 bases, and 10 bases separated the two germline ends. The CDR3 runs to 13 residues. Germline V lookup: CDR1 SGHTA, CDR2 FQGTGA. In DNA, the CDR3 is TGTGCCAGCAGCATGCGGAACCCAGATACGCAGTATTTT. It translates to CASSMRNPDTQYF.

This clonotype was found a few times. The chain links TRBV7-9 to TRBJ2-3; D may be TRBD2 (5 bases). The CDR3 sequence is 13 residues long. Trimming took off 5 bases at V and 7 bases at J, with 13 bases between the two ends. Germline V gene lookup returns CDR1 SEHNR and CDR2 FQNEAQ (reference sequence). CDR3 coding DNA: TGTGCCAGCAGCGAGACGGGGAAGTATACGCAGTATTTT. It codes for CASSETGKYTQYF. Filled out from reference TRBV7-9 and TRBJ2-3, the complete variable domain reads DTGVSQNPRHKITKRGQNVTFRCDPISEHNRLYWYRQTLGQGPEFLTYFQNEAQLEKSRLLSDRFSAERPKGSFSTLEIQRTEQGDSAMYLCASSETGKYTQYFGPGTRLTVL.

The chain has TRBV27 and TRBJ2-7, with 7 bases aligning to TRBD1. J lost 0 bases, V lost 5 bases, and 10 bases had no gene match. This CDR3 is built from 16 residues. Looked up from germline, CDR1 is MNHEY and CDR2 is SMNVEV (reference sequence). The CDR3 is CASSPQDRISSYEQYF. In nucleotides, the CDR3 is TGTGCCAGCAGTCCCCAGGACAGGATTAGCTCCTACGAGCAGTACTTC.

This clonotype was recorded many times. The chain is built from TRBV29-1 and TRBJ1-5; 11 bases map to TRBD1. Trimming removed 6 bases from V and 5 bases from J; junction bases left unmatched: 3. Germline V gene sequence: CDR1 SQVTM, CDR2 ANQGSEA. This CDR3 spans 13 amino acids. The DNA of the CDR3 is TGCAGCGTCGGACAGGGGGCAGATCAGCCCCAGCATTTT. Its translation: CSVGQGADQPQHF.